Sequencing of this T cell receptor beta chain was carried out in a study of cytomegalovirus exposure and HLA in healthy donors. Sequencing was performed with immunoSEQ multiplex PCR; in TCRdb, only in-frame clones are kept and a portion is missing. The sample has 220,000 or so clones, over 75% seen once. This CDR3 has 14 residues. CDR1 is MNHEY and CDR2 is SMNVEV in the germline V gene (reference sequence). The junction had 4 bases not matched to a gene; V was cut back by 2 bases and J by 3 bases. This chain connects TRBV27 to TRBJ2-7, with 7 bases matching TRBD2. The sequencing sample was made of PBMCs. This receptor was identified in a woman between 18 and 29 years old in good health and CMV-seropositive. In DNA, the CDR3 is TGTGCCAGCAGTTTAGCGGGAGAGAACTACGAGCAGTACTTC. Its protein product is CASSLAGENYEQYF.